This passage covers 20 T cell receptor beta chains from one sample sequenced in a study of read filtering for tumor transcriptome and immune sequencing. The library was built from around 400 ng RNA with molecular barcoded adaptors for alpha/delta and beta/gamma chains. MiXCR was run by TCRdb on the reads, yielding one entry per CDR3 protein. The sample has tens of thousands of distinct CDR3 sequences; approximately 19% are singletons. What was sequenced was a population of CD138-negative cells sorted from bone marrow. The receptor source for this set is a donor over 35 with multiple myeloma.

The chain links TRBV20-1 to TRBJ1-5, with 9 bases that match TRBD1. Germline values: CDR1 DFQATT, CDR2 SNEGSKA (reference sequence). J lost 7 bases, V lost 6 bases, and 13 bases had no gene match. The CDR3 contains 15 residues. The CDR3 bases are TGCAGTGCCTTCGGGGGACAGGGAAGGAGCCAGCCCCAGCATTTT. Its protein is CSAFGGQGRSQPQHF.

The sample holds many counts of this clonotype. The chain has TRBV5-1 and TRBJ1-1; D is unresolved. V was cut by 0 bases and J by 4 bases, with 10 bases left in between. Germline V CDR1 and CDR2: SGHRS, YFSETQ. The CDR3 extends over 14 amino acids. The CDR3 loop is CASSLVVAGTEAFF. Written as DNA, the CDR3 is TGCGCCAGCAGCTTGGTGGTGGCGGGCACTGAAGCTTTCTTT.

There are many counts of this clonotype. The J gene is TRBJ2-1, the V gene TRBV7-2; 8 positions agree with TRBD2. The germline CDR1 and CDR2 sequences are SGHTA and FQGNSA. CDR3 length: 17 amino acids. V dropped 1 base and J dropped 5; count of bases not matched to a gene: 10. CDR3 sequence reads: CASSLVSLLAVNNEQFF. The DNA for the CDR3 is TGTGCCAGCAGCTTAGTCAGTTTACTAGCGGTGAACAATGAGCAGTTCTTC.

By sample share, this clonotype is medium-sized (0.01 to 0.1%). V gene TRBV10-3 combines with J gene TRBJ2-1, with 9 bases fitting TRBD2. The V and J ends lost 0 bases and 12 bases, in that order; junction bases with no gene match: 0. In germline, CDR1 is ENHRY, CDR2 SYGVKD. The CDR3 is 12 residues long. DNA for the CDR3: TGTGCCATCAGTGAGTCGACTAGCGGGCAGTTCTTC. Residues: CAISESTSGQFF.

The chain recombines TRBV29-1 with TRBJ2-7; D may correspond to TRBD1 or TRBD2 (5 bases each). V shed 5 bases and J shed 2 bases, with 13 bases lying between them. The germline V gene encodes CDR1 SQVTM and CDR2 ANQGSEA. The CDR3 extends over 13 amino acids. This CDR3 is CSVPRDGTYEQYF. CDR3 nucleotide sequence: TGCAGCGTTCCCCGGGACGGAACCTACGAGCAGTACTTC.

This clonotype was counted at least ten times. V and J are TRBV28 and TRBJ2-7; TRBD2 might be the D (6 bases). Germline CDR1 reads MDHEN; CDR2 reads SYDVKM. Deletions cut 6 bases from V and 1 base from J, with 13 bases between. CDR3 length: 14 amino acids. The CDR3 sequence: CASRLAAFSYEQYF. CDR3 bases: TGTGCCAGCAGATTAGCGGCATTTTCCTACGAGCAGTACTTC.

This clonotype came up many times. The V gene is TRBV29-1, the J gene TRBJ2-2; D is possibly TRBD2 (6 bases). The V end was cut by 7 bases, the J end by 2 bases, with 14 bases between. The CDR3 covers 14 residues. Looked up from germline, CDR1 is SQVTM and CDR2 is ANQGSEA. The CDR3 nucleotides read TGCAGCGGCAGGGAGGCGCTTAACACCGGGGAGCTGTTTTTT. The encoded protein is CSGREALNTGELFF.

This clonotype was counted many times. The CDR3: CATSDSAVKETQYF. The CDR3 coding sequence is TGTGCCACCAGTGATTCTGCGGTGAAAGAGACCCAGTACTTC. The chain is built from TRBV24-1 and TRBJ2-5; no firm D call. Germline V gene lookup returns CDR1 KGHDR and CDR2 SFDVKD. There are 14 residues in the CDR3. V was pared by 2 bases and J by 3 bases, with 9 bases between.

This clonotype was counted ten times or more. The CDR3, as DNA: TGTGCCAGTCTGACAGGGAAAGAGACCCAGTACTTC. The encoded protein is CASLTGKETQYF. J is TRBJ2-5 and V is TRBV28, with 7 nucleotides matching TRBD1. Looked up from germline, CDR1 is MDHEN and CDR2 is SYDVKM. The CDR3 is 12 amino acids. J was trimmed by 3 bases and V by 9 bases; bases with no gene match: 4.

On this clonotype itself: Because the CDR3 is missing its conserved closing phenylalanine or tryptophan, this is likely a read error. The V gene is TRBV11-2, the J gene TRBJ2-3; tentative D call: TRBD2 (5 bases). Germline CDR1 is SGHAT and CDR2 is FQNNGV. This CDR3 is 12 amino acids long. Trimming took 5 bases from V and 4 from J, leaving 7 bases between them. CDR3 bases: TGTGCCAGCAGCCCGGACTCAGATACGCAGTATCTT. Protein: CASSPDSDTQYL.

This clonotype came up many times. This chain connects TRBV20-1 to TRBJ2-7; D might be TRBD2 (6 bases). The V end was cut by 7 bases, the J end by 6 bases, with 22 bases between. The CDR3 is made up of 14 amino acids. Germline V gives CDR1 DFQATT, CDR2 SNEGSKA (reference sequence). The DNA for the CDR3 is TGCAGTGAGCTCACTAGCTTTGGAGCGGGCGAGCAGTACTTC. This encodes CSELTSFGAGEQYF.

The table lists this clonotype with many counts. The chain has TRBV20-1 and TRBJ2-7, with TRBD2 matching over 12 bases. Germline V lookup: CDR1 DFQATT, CDR2 SNEGSKA (reference sequence). The CDR3 extends over 15 amino acids. V shed 2 bases and J 3 bases; nucleotides not matched to a gene: 5. The CDR3 region has the DNA TGCAGTGCTAGACCGCTAGCGGGAGGGATCTACGAGCAGTACTTC. Translation: CSARPLAGGIYEQYF.

This clonotype was seen repeatedly, ten times or more. The J gene is TRBJ2-5, the V gene TRBV7-3; D is unclear. Germline-derived CDR1 and CDR2 are SGHTA and FQGTGA. V was shortened by 4 bases and J by 7 bases, with 16 bases between the two germline ends. This CDR3 contains 14 residues. CDR3 sequence: CASSSLYSPGTQYF. Here the CDR3 DNA reads TGTGCCAGCAGCTCTCTCTACAGTCCGGGGACCCAGTACTTC.

This clonotype occurred many times. The chain's CDR3 is CASSFTGTGTDTQYF. The DNA for the CDR3 is TGTGCCAGCAGTTTCACCGGGACAGGCACAGATACGCAGTATTTT. The rearrangement links TRBV7-6 to TRBJ2-3; 7 nucleotides line up with TRBD1. Germline V gene sequence: CDR1 SGHVS, CDR2 FNYEAQ. This CDR3 region has 15 residues. Trimming at V came to 6 bases and at J to 1 base, leaving 7 bases not matched to a gene.

This clonotype was observed at least ten times. V usage is TRBV2 and J usage is TRBJ1-1, with D perhaps TRBD1 (5 bases). There are 12 residues in the CDR3. CDR1 SNHLY and CDR2 FYNNEI come from the germline V gene. The V end lost 4 bases, the J end lost 7 bases, and 10 bases lay between the germline ends. The CDR3 nucleotides are TGTGCCAGCAGTGGGGGGTATGGTGAAGCTTTCTTT. The encoded protein is CASSGGYGEAFF.

A few counts support this clonotype. V and J are TRBV20-1 and TRBJ1-1; 7 bases agree with TRBD1. Germline V gives CDR1 DFQATT, CDR2 SNEGSKA (reference sequence). V dropped 3 bases and J dropped 6; count of bases not matched to a gene: 4. The CDR3 runs 12 residues. The CDR3 sequence is CSARSGGSEAFF. CDR3 DNA: TGCAGTGCTAGGTCAGGGGGTTCTGAAGCTTTCTTT.

The gene calls are TRBV28 and TRBJ2-1, with D perhaps being TRBD1 or TRBD2 (5 bases each). CDR1 MDHEN and CDR2 SYDVKM come from the germline V gene. V gave up 5 bases and J gave up 9 bases, with 20 bases separating them. The CDR3 sequence is 15 residues long. The CDR3 protein is CASSATRDAVPEQFF. CDR3 DNA sequence: TGTGCCAGCAGTGCCACTCGGGACGCGGTCCCTGAGCAGTTCTTC.

The rearrangement uses TRBV9 and TRBJ2-5, with TRBD2 matching 14 bases. The germline V gene has CDR1 SGDLS and CDR2 YYNGEE. This CDR3 has 18 amino acids. V trimming: 3 bases; J trimming: 6 bases; junction bases outside the gene matches: 13. CDR3 DNA sequence: TGTGCCAGCAGCGCCGGGACTAGCGGGAGTCTGTTTATGCAGACCCAGTACTTC. Its protein product is CASSAGTSGSLFMQTQYF.

This clonotype was counted at least ten times. The chain combines TRBV28 with TRBJ2-2, with D maybe TRBD2 (5 bases). V was pared by 3 bases and J by 4 bases, with 6 bases between. From germline, CDR1 is MDHEN and CDR2 SYDVKM. The CDR3 extends over 13 amino acids. CDR3 sequence: CASSLGSTGELFF. As DNA, the CDR3 is TGTGCCAGCAGTTTGGGGAGCACCGGGGAGCTGTTTTTT.

The rearrangement joins TRBV20-1 to TRBJ2-5; D remains unclear. CDR1 is DFQATT, CDR2 SNEGSKA, per germline (reference sequence). The CDR3 is 11 amino acids. The ends were cut back, 6 bases at V and 5 bases at J, with 10 bases in the middle. The CDR3 spells CSAKSYETQYF. DNA for the CDR3: TGCAGTGCGAAGAGTTACGAGACCCAGTACTTC.